This is a list of T cell receptor beta chains from one sample in a study of identical twins. TCRdb redid the calling of the 5' RACE reads with MiXCR, one entry per CDR3 protein. The sample has about 200,000 distinct CDR3 sequences; 5% to 7% are singletons. The same sample was also used in a study of T cells expressing NK-cell markers.

Sequencing used CD8+ T cells sorted from blood. These TCRs come from a woman under 30 in good health. Each CDR3 is given with its conserved first and last residue. The order of the fields is clone size, J gene, D gene, V gene, CDR3 DNA, CDR3 protein. The D gene is left open where the match is weak. Size tells how often a clone was seen (once, few, many) or the class of an expanded clone, and some rows leave it out.

many	TRBJ2-3	.	TRBV15	TGTGCCACCGCGACTAGCAGGGGGCCTAGCACAGATACGCAGTATTTT	CATATSRGPSTDTQYF
few	TRBJ2-2	.	TRBV10-3	TGTGCCTCGAACATACCTGACGGAGCGAACACCGGGGAGCTGTTTTTT	CASNIPDGANTGELFF
few	TRBJ1-6	.	TRBV9	TGTGCCAGCAGCGTAGCTGGGCAGGAAGGGGTTCGGTCCCTCCACTTT	CASSVAGQEGVRSLHF
.	TRBJ2-7	.	TRBV20-1	TGCAGTGCTAGAGATCCCGTCGCCTACGAGCAGTACTTC	CSARDPVAYEQYF
few	TRBJ2-7	TRBD2	TRBV7-2	TGTGCCAGCAGGCCCGAGGGCGGGGGGGGCGCCTACGAGCAGTACTTC	CASRPEGGGGAYEQYF
few	TRBJ1-1	.	TRBV27	TGTGCCAGCAGTTTAGACGGGTTGTCTGAAGCTTTCTTT	CASSLDGLSEAFF
.	TRBJ2-1	.	TRBV28	TGTGCCAGCAGTTTCCCTACTCACGGGGATGAGCAGTTCTTC	CASSFPTHGDEQFF
few	TRBJ2-4	.	TRBV29-1	TGCAGCGTTAACCGATTAGCCAAAAACATTCAGTACTTC	CSVNRLAKNIQYF
.	TRBJ2-1	.	TRBV13	TGTGCCAGCAGCGTCCTCAGGGGAAACAATGAGCAGTTCTTC	CASSVLRGNNEQFF
many	TRBJ2-2	.	TRBV9	TGTGCCAGCAGCCCGGGTGGGGGAACCGGGGAGCTGTTTTTT	CASSPGGGTGELFF
.	TRBJ2-1	.	TRBV4-3	TGCGCCAGCAGCCTCCTGGAGGGTGCCAATGAGCAGTTCTTC	CASSLLEGANEQFF
few	TRBJ2-3	.	TRBV15	TGTGCCACCAGCCCTATCGGGGTCCTTAGCACAGATACGCAGTATTTT	CATSPIGVLSTDTQYF
many	TRBJ1-2	TRBD1	TRBV12-3/TRBV12-4	TGTGCCAGCAGTCTCACGACTCCCGGGGACAGTCGCTATGGCTACACCTTC	CASSLTTPGDSRYGYTF
many	TRBJ1-1	.	TRBV25-1	TGTGCCAGCGGGGGGGGGGCGGCTGAAGCTTTCTTT	CASGGGAAEAFF
few	TRBJ2-1	TRBD2	TRBV6-4	TGTGCCAGCAGTGACAGAACTAGCGGCCACAATGAGCAGTTCTTC	CASSDRTSGHNEQFF
.	TRBJ2-3	.	TRBV9	TGTGCCAGCAGCCCCCACGTAGATACGCAGTATTTT	CASSPHVDTQYF
many	TRBJ2-4	.	TRBV7-8	TGTGCCAGCAGCACCCAAAACATTCAGTACTTC	CASSTQNIQYF
few	TRBJ2-2	.	TRBV6-2/TRBV6-3	TGTGCCAGCAGTTACCTTGGGGGCGGCACCGGGGAGCTGTTTTTT	CASSYLGGGTGELFF
.	TRBJ2-1	TRBD2	TRBV18	TGTGCCAGCTCAACGGGACTAGCTATGCTATCCAACAATGAGCAGTTCTTC	CASSTGLAMLSNNEQFF
.	TRBJ2-2	TRBD2	TRBV20-1	TGCAGTGCTAGAGACTGGGACGACAGCGGGACCCACACCGGGGAGCTGTTTTTT	CSARDWDDSGTHTGELFF
.	TRBJ1-1	.	TRBV15	TGTGCCACCAGCACCCACGGACGGATGGACACTGAAGCTTTCTTT	CATSTHGRMDTEAFF
many	TRBJ1-1	.	TRBV5-1	TGCGCCAGCAGTGAAGAGTTAGAGTTCGAAGCTTTCTTT	CASSEELEFEAFF
many	TRBJ2-2	TRBD2	TRBV12-3/TRBV12-4	TGTGCCAGCAGTTCTCTAGCGGGAGACACCGGGGAGCTGTTTTTT	CASSSLAGDTGELFF
many	TRBJ1-5	TRBD1	TRBV10-3	TGTGCCACGGGACAGGGCTCGGTTGCGAACAATCAGCCCCAGCATTTT	CATGQGSVANNQPQHF
.	TRBJ1-2	TRBD1	TRBV11-2	TGTGCCAGCAGCAGGCCGGGACAGGGGACGAAAGATGGCTACACCTTC	CASSRPGQGTKDGYTF
.	TRBJ2-7	.	TRBV20-1	TGCAGTGCTCTCAGGGGTCACGAGCAGTACTTC	CSALRGHEQYF
.	TRBJ2-5	.	TRBV11-2	TGTGCCAGCAGCTTACCTAGGCAAGAGACCCAGTACTTC	CASSLPRQETQYF
.	TRBJ2-2	.	TRBV7-6	TGTGCCAGCAGCTGGGGAGCAATGGGTAGCACCGGGGAGCTGTTTTTT	CASSWGAMGSTGELFF